The 4 T cell receptor beta chains below were found in one sample sequenced in a study of blood T cell repertoires in COVID-19 (dated by TCRdb to the early 2020s). The library was produced with the immunoSEQ multiplex PCR assay. The table was pulled from immuneACCESS by TCRdb, which kept in-frame rearrangements only. Such tables lose some clones; where checked, under half of the loss comes from unresolved V genes, and the rest has no known cause. This sample has about 400,000 clones in its table, and roughly 90% of those were observed once. Clones ranked in the top ten supply 1% to 1.5% of the sample. Sequencing was performed on peripheral blood. The receptors were sampled from a man aged 35-49 years with acute or convalescent COVID-19.

The CDR3 nucleotides read TGTGCCAGCAGTCCCTCCCCGGGTTACTCTGGAAACACCATATATTTT. It specifies CASSPSPGYSGNTIYF. This rearrangement joins TRBV28 to TRBJ1-3, with D unresolved. The CDR3 consists of 16 residues. In germline, CDR1 is MDHEN, CDR2 SYDVKM. Trimming removed 5 bases from V and 0 bases from J, with 14 bases in between.

J is TRBJ1-2 and V is TRBV6-1; D gene uncertain. The V gene lost 0 bases and the J gene lost 1 base, with 9 bases spanning the gap. The CDR3 is made up of 15 amino acids. Per the germline V gene, CDR1 is MNHNS and CDR2 is SASEGT. The CDR3 spells CASSEAMGLNYGYTF. In DNA form, the CDR3 reads TGTGCCAGCAGTGAAGCGATGGGCCTTAACTATGGCTACACCTTC.

The V and J genes are TRBV30 and TRBJ1-2, with unresolved D. CDR1 is GTSNPN and CDR2 is SVGIG in the germline V gene (reference sequence). V was shortened by 7 bases and J by 6 bases, with 6 bases between the two germline ends. The CDR3 spans 9 residues. The CDR3 DNA is TGTGCCTCACAGCATGGCTACACCTTC. Its protein product is CASQHGYTF.

The chain uses TRBV18 and TRBJ2-7; TRBD1 aligns across 7 bases. V lost 6 bases and J lost 4; bases outside the gene matches: 6. The CDR3 is 13 residues long. Germline V lookup: CDR1 KGHSH, CDR2 LQKENI. The CDR3, as DNA: TGTGCCAGCTCGCCGGACAGGACTTACGAGCAGTACTTC. This translates into CASSPDRTYEQYF.